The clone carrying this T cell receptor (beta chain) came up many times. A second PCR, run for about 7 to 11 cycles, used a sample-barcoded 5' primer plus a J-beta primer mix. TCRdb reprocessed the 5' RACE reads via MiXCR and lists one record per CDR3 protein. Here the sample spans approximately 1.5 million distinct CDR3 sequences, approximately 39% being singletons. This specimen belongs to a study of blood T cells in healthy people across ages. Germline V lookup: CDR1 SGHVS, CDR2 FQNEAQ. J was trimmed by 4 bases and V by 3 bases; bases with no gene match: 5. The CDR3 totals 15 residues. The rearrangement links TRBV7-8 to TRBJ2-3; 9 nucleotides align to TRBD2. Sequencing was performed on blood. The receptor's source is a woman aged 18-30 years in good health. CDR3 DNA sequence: TGTGCCAGCAGCTTCGGGACTAGCCAAGCAGATACGCAGTATTTT. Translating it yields CASSFGTSQADTQYF.